This TCR beta chain was profiled in a study of cytomegalovirus exposure and HLA in healthy donors. The CDR3 loop spans 15 amino acids. CDR1 and CDR2 from the germline V gene are SGHAT and FQNNGV. Trimming took 5 bases from V and 6 from J; bases not matched to a gene: 12. Study outcomes and limitations: Owing to their indistinguishability, certain V segments, notably TRBV6-2 and TRBV6-3, were excluded.

PCR employed 60 Vbeta and 13 Jbeta primers. Data came from immunoSEQ multiplex PCR; TCRdb stores just in-frame clones and leaves some out. The repertoire consists of roughly 180,000 clones, with around 84% occurring once and the leading ten covering around 1.2%. Worth noting for this clone: Its cognate antigen is unknown.

V and J are TRBV11-2 and TRBJ1-2, with 7 bases aligning to TRBD1. The TCR was taken from a girl aged 2-10 years in good health and CMV-seropositive. Material for sequencing was PBMCs. The CDR3 DNA reads as TGTGCCAGCAGCGCATCCGGGACAGACTATCATGGCTACACCTTC. The encoded protein is CASSASGTDYHGYTF.